This entry concerns a single T cell receptor (beta chain). The target of this receptor is not known. Base qualities are not at hand, and no much larger clone is one base apart. The immunoSEQ Assay, a bias-controlled multiplex PCR, was used to amplify TCRbeta CDR3 regions from genomic DNA. The published analysis was carried out like this. The number of nucleated cells in each sample was estimated by amplification of reference gene primers within the assay. To quantify the absolute abundance of each unique TCRbeta CDR3 rearrangement, sequence reads were collapsed and filtered. For each sample, productive Simpson clonality was calculated as the square root of Simpson's diversity index over productive rearrangements. TCRdb re-hosts the immuneACCESS table, in-frame sequences only. Its copies lack some clones; in the studies checked, an unresolved V gene accounts for under half of them, and the cause for the rest is not known. V and J calls and clone size are as listed in that table; D and trimming were resolved from the DNA. Present in this sample are a few hundred thousand clones, approximately 90% of which were seen just once. The top ten clonotypes cover over 1% of the sample.

The data stem from a study of blood T cell repertoires in COVID-19 (dated by TCRdb to 2018 to 2020). For the wider study: Samples covering the acute and convalescent phases of COVID-19 were provided by collaborators in the United States, Italy and Spain. The prospective study material was composed of cDNA or gDNA derived from T cells, B-cell-depleted T cells, or PBMCs. Deeply sampled blood TCRbeta repertoires from subjects exposed to, actively infected with, or recovered from COVID-19 were included in the dataset. A freely available public database, intended as a resource for researchers studying the immune response to SARS-CoV-2, is where the repertoires were released. The samples were drawn from two sources: the first 160 participants of the ongoing ImmuneRACE study, and over 1,000 subjects contributed by 6 global collaborators. Nearly every sample came with metadata listing a de-identified subject ID, COVID-19 status, age in years and sex. Where HLA class I and class II types were available, the types were taken from metadata supplied by the sample provider, not from assay-based typing.

Participants in the prospective study were enrolled through a virtual design, were aged roughly 18 to 90 years, and lived in approximately 25 United States geographic areas. Cohort assignment in the prospective study relied on participant-reported clinical history from a screening survey and a study questionnaire. Recovered participants in ImmuneRACE Cohort 3 were defined as having two consecutive negative NP/OP PCR tests, clearance from a healthcare professional, or resolution of symptoms. In the prospective study, whole blood, serum and a nasopharyngeal or oropharyngeal swab were collected from each participant by mobile phlebotomists. Prospective study participants could optionally give additional blood draws and questionnaires over a roughly two-month period. Blood samples from the prospective study were shipped frozen or at room temperature prior to DNA extraction. From the cysteine up to the phenylalanine, the CDR3 has a length of 18 residues. Only the CDR3 part of the read is kept: 54 bases, read in frame from the first base. V is shortened by 1 base, J by 10 bases, and the region joining them spans 23 bases. CDR1 SGHDN and CDR2 FVKESK were looked up in the germline V gene.

General conclusions and limits of the study: How much clinical and demographic metadata was included differed by source and by participant, and the metadata was provided uncurated.

The sequencing sample was made of PBMCs or T cells enriched from blood (not recorded which). This receptor chain uses TRBV14 and TRBJ1-6, with TRBD1 tentatively as D gene (5 bases match). The source of this sequence is a man aged 25 to 45 who had recovered from COVID-19. CDR3 protein: CASSQGGFPGARGSPLHF. The nucleotide sequence reads TGTGCCAGCAGCCAAGGGGGGTTTCCGGGAGCGCGGGGGTCACCCCTCCACTTT.